The 9 T cell receptor beta chains below come from one sample, sequenced in a study of CD8 T cells in ankylosing spondylitis. TCRdb re-analysed the 5' RACE reads in MiXCR, keeping a single row per CDR3 protein. The table shows 200,000 to 250,000 distinct CDR3 sequences, with around 11% occurring only once. The sequenced sample was blood, either unsorted or a sorted T cell fraction (not recorded which). The receptors stem from a male donor with ankylosing spondylitis or in good health (not recorded which).

This clonotype was counted between two and nine times. A clone one base away is much larger, so this may be a read error. The V gene is TRBV20-1, the J gene TRBJ2-1; D possibly uses TRBD1 or TRBD2 (7 bases each). This CDR3 is built from 17 residues. The V and J ends lost 3 bases and 2 bases respectively, with 20 bases between them. CDR1 is DFQATT and CDR2 is SNEGSKA in the germline V gene (reference sequence). CDR3 loop: CSASRQGGRTPYNEQFF. CDR3 DNA: TGCAGTGCTAGTCGCCAGGGGGGGCGGACTCCCTACAATGAGCAGTTCTTC.

The table lists this clonotype with a few counts. The V gene is TRBV7-7, the J gene TRBJ2-7; a possible D gene is TRBD2 (5 bases). CDR1 and CDR2 from the germline V gene are SSHAT and FNYEAQ (reference sequence). The CDR3 spans 15 residues. The germline V and J ends were trimmed by 4 bases and 1 base, with 14 bases remaining between them. For the CDR3, the DNA is TGTGCCAGCAGCTCGGCTTACGGACTTTCCTACGAGCAGTACTTC. It yields the protein CASSSAYGLSYEQYF. The entire variable domain, with the rest obtained from reference TRBV7-7 and TRBJ2-7, is as follows: GAGVSQSPRYKVTKRGQDVTLRCDPISSHATLYWYQQALGQGPEFLTYFNYEAQPDKSGLPSDRFSAERPEGSISTLTIQRTEQRDSAMYRCASSSAYGLSYEQYFGPGTRLTVT.

This clonotype was counted only a few times. V and J are TRBV2 and TRBJ2-7; 7 nucleotides align to TRBD2. With 7 bases clipped from V and 2 bases from J, the junction kept 2 bases outside the gene matches. The CDR3 totals 12 residues. The germline V gene encodes CDR1 SNHLY and CDR2 FYNNEI. DNA of the CDR3: TGTGCCAGCAAGGGAGGGCCCTACGAGCAGTACTTC. This gives the protein CASKGGPYEQYF. Combining the CDR3 with reference TRBV2 and TRBJ2-7 gives the whole variable domain EPEVTQTPSHQVTQMGQEVILRCVPISNHLYFYWYRQILGQKVEFLVSFYNNEISEKSEIFDDQFSVERPDGSNFTLKIRSTKLEDSAMYFCASKGGPYEQYFGPGTRLTVT.

Ten or more counts support this clonotype. This chain links TRBV20-1 with TRBJ1-2, with D possibly matching TRBD1 (5 bases). Trimming cost V 7 bases and J 5 bases, with 20 bases left between them. From germline, CDR1 is DFQATT and CDR2 SNEGSKA (reference sequence). The CDR3 spans 14 residues. The CDR3 protein is CSGVPGPRTYGYTF. The CDR3 region has the DNA TGCAGTGGCGTGCCGGGACCGAGAACTTATGGCTACACCTTC.

This clonotype has ten or more counts. The chain joins TRBV15 to TRBJ1-4; TRBD1 is a possible D gene (5 bases). Germline V lookup: CDR1 LNHNV, CDR2 YYDKDF (reference sequence). V lost 4 bases and J 5 bases, leaving 14 bases between the germline ends. The CDR3 runs 15 residues. The CDR3 DNA reads TGTGCCACCAGCATCGGGGACCGGGAAAATGAAAAACTGTTTTTT. It translates to CATSIGDRENEKLFF.

This clonotype was seen ten or more times. CDR3 amino acids: CASSQAAGDTYEQYF. The CDR3 region has the DNA TGTGCCAGCAGCCAAGCGGCGGGGGACACCTACGAGCAGTACTTC. J is TRBJ2-7 and V is TRBV3-1; D is perhaps TRBD2 (7 bases). Trimming left V 1 base short and J 2 bases short, with 12 bases between. The germline V gene has CDR1 LGHDT and CDR2 YNNKEL (reference sequence). This CDR3 region has 15 residues.

The V call is TRBV18, the J call TRBJ2-7, with D possibly matching TRBD1 (5 bases). Germline V gene data show CDR1 as KGHSH and CDR2 as LQKENI. The length of the CDR3 is 13 residues. Trimming took 2 bases from V and 3 from J, leaving 8 bases between them. CDR3 loop: CASSPDSLYEQYF. The CDR3 DNA follows: TGTGCCAGCTCACCAGACAGCCTCTACGAGCAGTACTTC.

This clonotype occurred a few times. The chain couples TRBV29-1 to TRBJ2-3; the D gene could be TRBD1 or TRBD2 (5 bases each). Per germline, CDR1 SQVTM and CDR2 ANQGSEA. The CDR3 runs to 16 residues. Trimming took off 6 bases at V and 1 base at J, with 20 bases between the two ends. The CDR3 nucleotides read TGCAGCGTGGGGCCCCCCGAGAGCGGACGCACAGATACGCAGTATTTT. Protein product: CSVGPPESGRTDTQYF.

The chain has TRBV7-8 and TRBJ1-5; TRBD1 might be the D (5 bases). V was shortened by 5 bases and J by 1 base, with 15 bases between the two germline ends. The CDR3 totals 16 residues. Germline-derived CDR1 and CDR2 are SGHVS and FQNEAQ. CDR3 sequence reads: CASSGRPGRSNQPQHF. CDR3 coding DNA: TGTGCCAGCAGCGGTCGACCGGGACGGAGCAATCAGCCCCAGCATTTT.